These 2 T cell receptor beta chains were sequenced from one sample in a study of T cell repertoires in cytomegalovirus infection. TCRdb processed the reads anew with MiXCR; each CDR3 protein has one entry. This table holds about 260,000 distinct CDR3 sequences, about an eighth found once. The sequenced sample consisted of PBMCs. These TCRs come from a human donor in good health (CMV status not recorded). Some clones in this sample may be carry-over from other donors' samples.

This clonotype was observed a few times. V and J are TRBV7-2 and TRBJ2-7; maybe TRBD1 (6 bases). Germline V gene lookup returns CDR1 SGHTA and CDR2 FQGNSA. V was clipped by 5 bases and J by 2 bases, with 13 bases between them. The CDR3 consists of 14 residues. The CDR3, as DNA: TGTGCCAGCAGCCAAAGGAACAGGGCCTACGAGCAGTACTTC. As protein: CASSQRNRAYEQYF.

The sample holds many counts of this clonotype. The chain has TRBV7-6 and TRBJ2-2; 8 bases are a match to TRBD2. The V gene's germline CDR1 is SGHVS and CDR2 FNYEAQ. CDR3 size: 19 residues. V dropped 2 bases and J dropped 6; count of bases not matched to a gene: 17. In DNA, the CDR3 is TGTGCCAGCAGCTTAACGTCTGTGGGGACTAGTAAGAGGGCCGGGGAGCTGTTTTTT. It translates to CASSLTSVGTSKRAGELFF.